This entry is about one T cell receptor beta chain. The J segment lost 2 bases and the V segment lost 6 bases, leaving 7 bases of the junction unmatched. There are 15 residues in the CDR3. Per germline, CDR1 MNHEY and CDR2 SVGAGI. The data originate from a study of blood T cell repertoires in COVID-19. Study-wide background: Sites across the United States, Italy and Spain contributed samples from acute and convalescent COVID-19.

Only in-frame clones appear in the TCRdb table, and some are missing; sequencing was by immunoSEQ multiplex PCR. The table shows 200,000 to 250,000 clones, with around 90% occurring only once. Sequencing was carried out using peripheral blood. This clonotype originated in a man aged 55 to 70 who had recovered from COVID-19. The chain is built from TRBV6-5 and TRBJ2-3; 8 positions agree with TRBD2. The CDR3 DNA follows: TGTGCCAGCAGGGGGTTAGCGGGGCCCACAGATACGCAGTATTTT. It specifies CASRGLAGPTDTQYF.